These 27 T cell receptor beta chains share one sample of origin, sequenced in a study of T-cell memory formation after mild COVID-19. Each CDR3 protein gets one entry after TCRdb re-called the 5' RACE reads with MiXCR. The sample yields about 210,000 distinct CDR3 sequences, over 9.5% seen once. Input material: PBMCs or a T cell subset sorted from them (not recorded which). These receptors came from a man younger than 35 who had mild COVID-19 (a few samples of this study predate the infection). Cell type and time point are not known.

This chain connects TRBV7-2 to TRBJ1-2; D unresolved. The CDR3 is 17 amino acids. Germline lookup yields CDR1 SGHTA and CDR2 FQGNSA. The ends were cut back, 0 bases at V and 0 bases at J, with 14 bases in the middle. CDR3 amino acids: CASSLAAAPVANYGYTF. DNA of the CDR3: TGTGCCAGCAGCTTAGCGGCAGCCCCGGTAGCTAACTATGGCTACACCTTC.

This sequence joins TRBV4-2 and TRBJ2-1, with 8 bases identical to TRBD2. After removal of 4 bases from V and 4 bases from J, the junction contained 12 bases not matched to a gene. This CDR3 has 17 residues. The germline V gene has CDR1 LGHNA and CDR2 YNFKEQ. CDR3: CASSPTGGGGWYNEQFF. The DNA for the CDR3 is TGTGCCAGCAGCCCCACCGGGGGGGGCGGGTGGTACAATGAGCAGTTCTTC.

This clonotype has a handful of counts. The chain recombines TRBV10-2 with TRBJ2-7; tentatively, D is TRBD2 (6 bases). Looked up from germline, CDR1 is WSHSY and CDR2 is SAAADI. V lost 5 bases and J lost 6, with 11 bases in between. This CDR3 has 12 amino acids. The CDR3 reads CASSRGWVEQYV. The CDR3 region has the DNA TGCGCCAGCAGTCGGGGGTGGGTCGAGCAGTACGTC.

The V call is TRBV9, the J call TRBJ2-2; D call uncertain. The CDR3 sequence is 15 residues long. Germline V gene data show CDR1 as SGDLS and CDR2 as YYNGEE. Trimming removed 1 base at V and 5 bases at J, with 12 bases between. The CDR3 region has the DNA TGTGCCAGCAGCGTATCTCAGGTCAGGACCGGGGAGCTGTTTTTT. Translating it yields CASSVSQVRTGELFF.

A few counts support this clonotype. This chain links TRBV5-1 with TRBJ2-5; 12 nucleotides match TRBD2. V trimming: 2 bases; J trimming: 5 bases; junction bases outside the gene matches: 7. This CDR3 has 16 amino acids. CDR1 is SGHRS and CDR2 is YFSETQ in the germline V gene. CDR3 loop: CASSFTTSGGGETQYF. Here the CDR3 DNA reads TGCGCCAGCAGCTTCACGACTAGCGGGGGCGGGGAGACCCAGTACTTC. The full variable domain, with the rest looked up from reference TRBV5-1 and TRBJ2-5, is KAGVTQTPRYLIKTRGQQVTLSCSPISGHRSVSWYQQTPGQGLQFLFEYFSETQRNKGNFPGRFSGRQFSNSRSEMNVSTLELGDSALYLCASSFTTSGGGETQYFGPGTRLLVL.

Only a few counts were recorded for this clonotype. The chain recombines TRBV6-2 or TRBV6-3 with TRBJ2-2; the D gene is possibly TRBD1 (6 bases). Trimming stripped 2 bases from V and 8 bases from J, with 15 bases between. The CDR3 contains 15 residues. Germline assignment: CDR1 MNHEY and CDR2 SVGEGT. The DNA of the CDR3 is TGTGCCAGCAGTTACCTCAACTCAGGGGCGGGGGAGCTGTTTTTT. This codes for CASSYLNSGAGELFF.

V and J are TRBV18 and TRBJ1-2, with TRBD1 matching 7 bases. Germline-derived CDR1 and CDR2 are KGHSH and LQKENI. Losses at the gene ends were 4 bases for V and 2 bases for J; bases not matched to a gene: 1. The CDR3 runs to 13 residues. Here the CDR3 reads CASSQDRNYGYTF. DNA of the CDR3: TGTGCCAGCTCACAGGACAGGAACTATGGCTACACCTTC. Variable domain in full (rest from reference TRBV18 and TRBJ1-2): NAGVMQNPRHLVRRRGQEARLRCSPMKGHSHVYWYRQLPEEGLKFMVYLQKENIIDESGMPKERFSAEFPKEGPSILRIQQVVRGDSAAYFCASSQDRNYGYTFGSGTRLTVV.

In its sample, this clonotype was seen many times. The chain carries TRBV20-1 and TRBJ2-4; D not resolved. The length of the CDR3 is 13 residues. CDR1 DFQATT and CDR2 SNEGSKA come from the germline V gene (reference sequence). The V gene lost 0 bases and the J gene lost 2 bases, with 5 bases spanning the gap. The DNA for the CDR3 is TGCAGTGCTAGAGAGATCACCAAAAACATTCAGTACTTC. This translates into CSAREITKNIQYF.

The table lists this clonotype with a few counts. The genes are TRBV19 and TRBJ2-5; 11 nucleotides align to TRBD1. The CDR3 runs 15 residues. From germline, CDR1 is LNHDA and CDR2 SQIVND (reference sequence). The trim removed 1 base at V and 4 bases at J, leaving 2 bases unmatched. The CDR3 DNA reads as TGTGCCAGTAGTATAGGGACAGGGGGCGCAGAGACCCAGTACTTC. Protein: CASSIGTGGAETQYF.

The J gene is TRBJ2-1, the V gene TRBV12-3 or TRBV12-4, with 12 bases identical to TRBD1. CDR3 length: 15 residues. Losses at the gene ends were 6 bases for V and 8 bases for J; bases not matched to a gene: 8. CDR3 residues: CASSFPGTGGDEQFF. In DNA form, the CDR3 reads TGTGCCAGCAGCTTCCCCGGGACAGGGGGCGATGAGCAGTTCTTC.

This rearrangement joins TRBV11-2 to TRBJ1-1, with D maybe TRBD1 (5 bases). V was clipped by 2 bases and J by 6 bases, with 16 bases between them. Germline lookup yields CDR1 SGHAT and CDR2 FQNNGV. This CDR3 region has 15 residues. In nucleotides, the CDR3 is TGTGCCAGCAGCTTAAAGGCAGGGAGGGGTCCTGAAGCTTTCTTT. Translation: CASSLKAGRGPEAFF.

The chain couples TRBV7-2 to TRBJ2-3; D is tentatively TRBD1 or TRBD2 (6 bases each). Trimming shortened V by 1 base and J by 2 bases, and 25 bases separated the two germline ends. Germline lookup yields CDR1 SGHTA and CDR2 FQGNSA. The CDR3 has 20 residues. In nucleotides, the CDR3 is TGTGCCAGCAGCTTAGTCCCTGCGGGACACTCGAGCTGGTTCACAGATACGCAGTATTTT. This codes for CASSLVPAGHSSWFTDTQYF.

Only a few counts were recorded for this clonotype. V and J are TRBV2 and TRBJ1-5, with D possibly TRBD1 on 5 matching bases. V was trimmed by 7 bases and J by 2 bases, leaving 12 bases between them. The CDR3 spans 14 residues. Germline loops: CDR1 SNHLY, CDR2 FYNNEI. The CDR3 spells CASTGAVGNQPQHF. In DNA, the CDR3 is TGTGCCAGCACCGGGGCGGTGGGCAATCAGCCCCAGCATTTT.

This clonotype was observed a single time. The J gene is TRBJ2-5, the V gene TRBV30; TRBD2 might be the D (6 bases). Trimming stripped 4 bases from V and 5 bases from J, with 14 bases between. The V gene's germline CDR1 is GTSNPN and CDR2 SVGIG (reference sequence). CDR3 size: 13 residues. CDR3 DNA sequence: TGTGCCTGGACCCCTTTGGGGAGGGAGACCCAGTACTTC. It codes for CAWTPLGRETQYF.

This clonotype showed up just a few times. The genes are TRBV6-5 and TRBJ1-2; a possible D gene is TRBD1 (6 bases). CDR3 length: 12 residues. Germline loops: CDR1 MNHEY, CDR2 SVGAGI. V dropped 8 bases and J dropped 4 bases, with 11 bases sitting between them. The CDR3 protein is CASGRGLYGYTF. CDR3 coding DNA: TGTGCCAGCGGCAGGGGACTCTATGGCTACACCTTC.

This clonotype came up a few times. The chain recombines TRBV28 with TRBJ2-3; 7 bases map to TRBD2. The germline CDR1 and CDR2 sequences are MDHEN and SYDVKM. V was clipped by 5 bases and J by 0 bases; unmatched bases: 5. The CDR3 length is 15 residues. CDR3 in amino acids: CASSIAGSSTDTQYF. The CDR3, as DNA: TGTGCCAGCAGTATAGCGGGTTCTAGCACAGATACGCAGTATTTT.

The chain links TRBV20-1 to TRBJ2-7; TRBD2 agrees at 12 bases. J was trimmed by 5 bases and V by 2 bases; bases with no gene match: 7. There are 15 residues in the CDR3. The germline V gene encodes CDR1 DFQATT and CDR2 SNEGSKA (reference sequence). This CDR3 reads CSARPGLAGNDEQYF. The CDR3 DNA reads TGCAGTGCTAGACCTGGACTAGCGGGGAACGACGAGCAGTACTTC.

This clonotype occurred a few times. The chain recombines TRBV6-5 with TRBJ2-5, with D perhaps TRBD1 (5 bases). This CDR3 comprises 18 residues. The germline gives CDR1 MNHEY, CDR2 SVGAGI. V gave up 6 bases and J gave up 5 bases, with 28 bases separating them. The CDR3 DNA sequence: TGTGCCAGCAGCTCCCCCTCAGCCCCCTCAGGGTTAGGGGAGACCCAGTACTTC. Protein sequence: CASSSPSAPSGLGETQYF.

This clonotype has more than one count but fewer than ten. V gene TRBV7-9 combines with J gene TRBJ1-2; no clear D. This CDR3 region has 14 residues. Trimming shortened V by 3 bases and J by 2 bases, and 10 bases separated the two germline ends. Looked up from germline, CDR1 is SEHNR and CDR2 is FQNEAQ (reference sequence). CDR3 sequence reads: CASSFNGENYGYTF. The CDR3 DNA reads TGTGCCAGCAGCTTTAACGGGGAAAACTATGGCTACACCTTC.

A few counts support this clonotype. The rearrangement links TRBV12-3 or TRBV12-4 to TRBJ1-5; D ambiguous. The CDR3 is made up of 13 amino acids. V lost 5 bases to trimming and J lost 5 bases, with 10 bases between them. DNA for the CDR3: TGTGCCAGCAGTCTAATGACCGATCAGCCCCAGCATTTT. Translating gives CASSLMTDQPQHF.

This sequence joins TRBV5-1 and TRBJ2-3; 14 positions agree with TRBD2. The CDR3 is 16 residues long. V lost 4 bases to trimming and J lost 8 bases; unmatched junction nucleotides: 9. The germline CDR1 and CDR2 sequences are SGHRS and YFSETQ. This CDR3 is CASSTPGLAGAATQYF. Here the CDR3 DNA reads TGCGCCAGCAGCACACCGGGACTAGCGGGAGCGGCTACGCAGTATTTT. The full variable domain, rest sourced from reference TRBV5-1 and TRBJ2-3, is KAGVTQTPRYLIKTRGQQVTLSCSPISGHRSVSWYQQTPGQGLQFLFEYFSETQRNKGNFPGRFSGRQFSNSRSEMNVSTLELGDSALYLCASSTPGLAGAATQYFGPGTRLTVL.

This clonotype was found a few times. V gene TRBV19 combines with J gene TRBJ2-3, with 10 bases matching TRBD2. CDR3 length equals 16 residues. V gave up 3 bases and J gave up 5 bases; unmatched junction bases: 8. Per the germline V gene, CDR1 is LNHDA and CDR2 is SQIVND (reference sequence). CDR3 in amino acids: CASSILAGARRDTQYF. The CDR3 DNA reads as TGTGCCAGTAGTATTCTAGCGGGGGCCCGGAGAGATACGCAGTATTTT. Full variable domain (outside the CDR3, taken from reference TRBV19 and TRBJ2-3): DGGITQSPKYLFRKEGQNVTLSCEQNLNHDAMYWYRQDPGQGLRLIYYSQIVNDFQKGDIAEGYSVSREKKESFPLTVTSAQKNPTAFYLCASSILAGARRDTQYFGPGTRLTVL.

V gene TRBV5-1 combines with J gene TRBJ2-6; a weak D match, TRBD2 (5 bases). Germline V gives CDR1 SGHRS, CDR2 YFSETQ. There are 15 residues in the CDR3. The V end was cut by 2 bases, the J end by 0 bases, with 6 bases between. CDR3 sequence reads: CASSFTSSGANVLTF. The CDR3 DNA is TGCGCCAGCAGCTTTACTAGCTCTGGGGCCAACGTCCTGACTTTC.

This clonotype was detected only a few times. V is TRBV20-1 and J is TRBJ2-7; TRBD1 might be the D (6 bases). From germline, CDR1 is DFQATT and CDR2 SNEGSKA (reference sequence). V was clipped by 3 bases and J by 1 base, with 19 bases between them. There are 16 residues in the CDR3. This CDR3 is CSARYNLGGASYEQYF. The CDR3 DNA sequence: TGCAGTGCTAGGTATAACTTAGGGGGAGCGTCCTACGAGCAGTACTTC.

V is TRBV24-1 and J is TRBJ2-1, with D perhaps matching TRBD2 (6 bases). V lost 3 bases and J lost 9, with 11 bases in between. This CDR3 contains 13 residues. CDR1 and CDR2 (germline): KGHDR, SFDVKD. This CDR3 reads CATSDPAGSEQFF. CDR3 bases: TGTGCCACCAGTGATCCGGCGGGGAGTGAGCAGTTCTTC.

The rearrangement uses TRBV12-3 or TRBV12-4 and TRBJ2-7; the match to TRBD1 covers 8 bases. The CDR3 sequence is 14 residues long. With 7 bases clipped from V and 2 bases from J, the junction kept 7 bases outside the gene matches. The CDR3 DNA sequence: TGTGCCAGCACCTATACAGGGGGACCCTACGAGCAGTACTTC. Protein: CASTYTGGPYEQYF.

This clonotype appeared a few times. This rearrangement joins TRBV7-9 to TRBJ1-4; D not resolved. The CDR3 consists of 11 residues. V was cut by 2 bases and J by 7 bases, with 2 bases left in between. Germline CDR1 is SEHNR and CDR2 is FQNEAQ (reference sequence). This chain's CDR3 is CASSLSEKLFF. CDR3 DNA sequence: TGTGCCAGCAGCTTATCTGAAAAACTGTTTTTT.